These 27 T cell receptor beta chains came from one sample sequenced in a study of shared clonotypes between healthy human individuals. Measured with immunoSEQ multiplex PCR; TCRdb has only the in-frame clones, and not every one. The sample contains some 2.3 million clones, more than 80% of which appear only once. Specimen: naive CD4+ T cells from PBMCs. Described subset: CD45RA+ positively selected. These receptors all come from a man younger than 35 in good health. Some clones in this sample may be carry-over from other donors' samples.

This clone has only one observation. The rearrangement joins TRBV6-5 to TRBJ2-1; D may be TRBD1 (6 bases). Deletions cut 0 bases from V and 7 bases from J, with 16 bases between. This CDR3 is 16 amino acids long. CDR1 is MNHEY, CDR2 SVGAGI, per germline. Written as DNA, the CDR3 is TGTGCCAGCAGTTACTCTTACCGGGACACCGGGAATGAGCAGTTCTTC. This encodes CASSYSYRDTGNEQFF.

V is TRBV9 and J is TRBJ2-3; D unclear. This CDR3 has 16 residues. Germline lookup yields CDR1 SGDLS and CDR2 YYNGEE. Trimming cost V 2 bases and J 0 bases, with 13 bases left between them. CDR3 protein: CASSVSPISSTDTQYF. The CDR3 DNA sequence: TGTGCCAGCAGCGTGAGCCCCATATCTAGCACAGATACGCAGTATTTT.

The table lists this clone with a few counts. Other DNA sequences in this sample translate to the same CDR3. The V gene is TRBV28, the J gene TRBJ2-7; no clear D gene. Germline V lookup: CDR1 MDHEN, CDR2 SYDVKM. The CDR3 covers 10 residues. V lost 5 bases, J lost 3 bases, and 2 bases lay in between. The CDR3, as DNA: TGTGCCAGCAGTGGCTACGAGCAGTACTTC. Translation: CASSGYEQYF.

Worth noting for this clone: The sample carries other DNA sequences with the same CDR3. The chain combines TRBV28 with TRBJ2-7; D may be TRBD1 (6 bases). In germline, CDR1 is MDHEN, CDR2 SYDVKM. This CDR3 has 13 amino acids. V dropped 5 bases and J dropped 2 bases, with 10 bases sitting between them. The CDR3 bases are TGTGCCAGCAGTCTGACAGGCCCCTACGAGCAGTACTTC. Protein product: CASSLTGPYEQYF.

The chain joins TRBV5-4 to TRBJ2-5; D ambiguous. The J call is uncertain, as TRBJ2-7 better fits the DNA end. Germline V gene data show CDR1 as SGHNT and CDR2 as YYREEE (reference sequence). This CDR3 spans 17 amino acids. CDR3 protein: CASSLGGSVSPTYEQYF. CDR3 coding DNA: TGTGCCAGCAGCTTGGGTGGCTCGGTTTCACCTACCTACGAGCAGTACTTC.

The CDR3 DNA reads as TGTGCCAGCAGCTGGAGCAGACAGGGGGCCTTAAGAGGCTACACCTTC. The encoded protein is CASSWSRQGALRGYTF. The chain links TRBV5-4 to TRBJ1-2; TRBD1 matches 10 bases. Germline CDR1 is SGHNT and CDR2 is YYREEE (reference sequence). CDR3 length: 16 amino acids. With 3 bases clipped from V and 8 bases from J, the junction kept 13 bases outside the gene matches. Using reference TRBV5-4 and TRBJ1-2 for the parts outside the CDR3, the full variable domain is ETGVTQSPTHLIKTRGQQVTLRCSSQSGHNTVSWYQQALGQGPQFIFQYYREEENGRGNFPPRFSGLQFPNYSSELNVNALELDDSALYLCASSWSRQGALRGYTFGSGTRLTVV.

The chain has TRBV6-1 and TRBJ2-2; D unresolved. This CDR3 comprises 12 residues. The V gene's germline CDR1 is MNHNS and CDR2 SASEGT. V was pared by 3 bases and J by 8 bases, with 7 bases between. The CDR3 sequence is CASSDRKGELFF. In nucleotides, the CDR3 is TGTGCCAGCAGTGATCGCAAGGGGGAGCTGTTTTTT.

This CDR3 reads CASSVEPHPDNEQFF. The CDR3 DNA follows: TGTGCCAGCAGCGTAGAACCCCACCCGGACAATGAGCAGTTCTTC. This sequence joins TRBV9 and TRBJ2-1; D not resolved. V was trimmed by 0 bases and J by 5 bases, leaving 12 bases between them. The CDR3 consists of 15 residues. Germline V gives CDR1 SGDLS, CDR2 YYNGEE.

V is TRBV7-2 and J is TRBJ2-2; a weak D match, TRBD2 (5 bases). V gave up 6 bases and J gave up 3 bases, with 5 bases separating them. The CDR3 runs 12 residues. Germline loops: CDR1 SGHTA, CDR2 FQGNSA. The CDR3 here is CASRRDTGELFF. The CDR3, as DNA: TGTGCCAGCAGGCGGGACACCGGGGAGCTGTTTTTT.

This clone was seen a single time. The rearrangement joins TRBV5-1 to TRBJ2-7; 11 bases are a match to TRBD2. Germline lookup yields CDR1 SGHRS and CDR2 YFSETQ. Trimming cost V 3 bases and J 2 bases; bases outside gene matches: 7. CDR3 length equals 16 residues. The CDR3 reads CASSSLAGGFAYEQYF. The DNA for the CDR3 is TGCGCCAGCAGCTCGCTAGCGGGAGGTTTCGCCTACGAGCAGTACTTC.

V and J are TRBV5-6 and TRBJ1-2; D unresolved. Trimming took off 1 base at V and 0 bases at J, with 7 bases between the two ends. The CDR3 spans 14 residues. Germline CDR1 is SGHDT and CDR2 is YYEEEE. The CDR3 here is CASSLWPANYGYTF. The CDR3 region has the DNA TGTGCCAGCAGCTTGTGGCCAGCTAACTATGGCTACACCTTC.

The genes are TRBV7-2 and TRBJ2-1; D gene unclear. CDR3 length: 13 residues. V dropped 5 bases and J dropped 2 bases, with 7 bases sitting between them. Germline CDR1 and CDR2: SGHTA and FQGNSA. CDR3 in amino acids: CASSQDPYNEQFF. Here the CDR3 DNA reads TGTGCCAGCAGCCAAGACCCCTACAATGAGCAGTTCTTC.

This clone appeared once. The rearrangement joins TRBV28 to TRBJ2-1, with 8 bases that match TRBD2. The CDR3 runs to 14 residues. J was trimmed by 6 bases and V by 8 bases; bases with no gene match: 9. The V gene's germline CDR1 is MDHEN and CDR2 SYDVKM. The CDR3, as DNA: TGTGCCAGCGATCCAGCGGGGGCTCCCAATGAGCAGTTCTTC. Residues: CASDPAGAPNEQFF.

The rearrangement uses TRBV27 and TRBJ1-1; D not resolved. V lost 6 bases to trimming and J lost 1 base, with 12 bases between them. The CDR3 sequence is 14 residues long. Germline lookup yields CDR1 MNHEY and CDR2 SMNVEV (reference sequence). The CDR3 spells CASRRQLENTEAFF. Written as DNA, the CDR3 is TGTGCCAGCAGGCGACAACTAGAGAACACTGAAGCTTTCTTT.

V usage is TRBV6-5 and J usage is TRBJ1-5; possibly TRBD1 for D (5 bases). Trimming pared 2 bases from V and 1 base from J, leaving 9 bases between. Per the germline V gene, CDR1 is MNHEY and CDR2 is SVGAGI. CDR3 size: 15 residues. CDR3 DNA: TGTGCCAGCAGTTACAGGACACCGAGCAATCAGCCCCAGCATTTT. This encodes CASSYRTPSNQPQHF.

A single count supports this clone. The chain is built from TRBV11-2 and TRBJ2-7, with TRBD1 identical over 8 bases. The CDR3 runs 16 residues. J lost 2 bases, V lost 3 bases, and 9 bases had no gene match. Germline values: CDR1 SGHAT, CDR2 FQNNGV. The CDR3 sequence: CASSFLRTGIPYEQYF. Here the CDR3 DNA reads TGTGCCAGCAGCTTTCTAAGGACAGGGATCCCCTACGAGCAGTACTTC.

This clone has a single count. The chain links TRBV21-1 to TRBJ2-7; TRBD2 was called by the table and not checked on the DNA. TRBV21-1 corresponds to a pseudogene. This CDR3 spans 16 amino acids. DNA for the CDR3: TGTGCCAGCAGCAAAGGAGCGGACTCCACGCGAAACGAGCAGTACTTC. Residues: CASSKGADSTRNEQYF.

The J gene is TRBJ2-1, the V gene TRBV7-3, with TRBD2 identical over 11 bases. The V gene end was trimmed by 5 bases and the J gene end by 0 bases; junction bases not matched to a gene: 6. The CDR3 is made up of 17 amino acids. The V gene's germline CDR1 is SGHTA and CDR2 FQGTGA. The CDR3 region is CASSPVGTSGSYNEQFF. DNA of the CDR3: TGTGCCAGCAGCCCCGTTGGGACTAGCGGCTCCTACAATGAGCAGTTCTTC.

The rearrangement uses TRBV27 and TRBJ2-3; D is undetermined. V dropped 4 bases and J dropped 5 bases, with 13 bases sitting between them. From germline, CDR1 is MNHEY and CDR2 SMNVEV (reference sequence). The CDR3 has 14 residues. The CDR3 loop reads CASSWWVYGDTQYF. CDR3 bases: TGTGCCAGCAGTTGGTGGGTATACGGAGATACGCAGTATTTT.

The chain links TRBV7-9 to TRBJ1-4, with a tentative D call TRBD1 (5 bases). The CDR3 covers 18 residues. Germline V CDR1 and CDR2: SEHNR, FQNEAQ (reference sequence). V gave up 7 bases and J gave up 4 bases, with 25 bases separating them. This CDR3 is CASTPTAPTGQINEKLFF. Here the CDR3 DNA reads TGTGCCAGCACCCCAACTGCCCCGACGGGGCAGATTAATGAAAAACTGTTTTTT.

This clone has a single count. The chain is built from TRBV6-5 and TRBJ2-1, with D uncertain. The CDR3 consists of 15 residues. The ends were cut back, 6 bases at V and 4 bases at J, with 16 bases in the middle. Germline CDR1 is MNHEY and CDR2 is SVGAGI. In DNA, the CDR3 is TGTGCCAGCAGCCCTCCACGAATGAGGTACAATGAGCAGTTCTTC. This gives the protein CASSPPRMRYNEQFF.

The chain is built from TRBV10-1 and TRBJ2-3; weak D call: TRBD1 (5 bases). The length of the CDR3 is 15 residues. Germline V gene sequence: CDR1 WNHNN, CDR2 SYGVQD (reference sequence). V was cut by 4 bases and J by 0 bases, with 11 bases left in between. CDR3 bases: TGCGCCAGCAGTGTTGGACACTCGAGCACAGATACGCAGTATTTT. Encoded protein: CASSVGHSSTDTQYF.

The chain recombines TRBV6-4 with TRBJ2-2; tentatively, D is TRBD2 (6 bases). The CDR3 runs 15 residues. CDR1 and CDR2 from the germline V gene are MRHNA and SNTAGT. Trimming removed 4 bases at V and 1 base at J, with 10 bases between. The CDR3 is CASSVSGRNTGELFF. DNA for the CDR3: TGTGCCAGCAGTGTAAGCGGGCGGAACACCGGGGAGCTGTTTTTT.

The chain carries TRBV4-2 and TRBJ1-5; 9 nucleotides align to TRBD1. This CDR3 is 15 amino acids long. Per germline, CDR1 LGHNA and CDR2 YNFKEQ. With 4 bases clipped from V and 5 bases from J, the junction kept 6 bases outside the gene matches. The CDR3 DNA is TGTGCCAGCAGCCTAGAGGACAGGGGCCATCAGCCCCAGCATTTT. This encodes CASSLEDRGHQPQHF.

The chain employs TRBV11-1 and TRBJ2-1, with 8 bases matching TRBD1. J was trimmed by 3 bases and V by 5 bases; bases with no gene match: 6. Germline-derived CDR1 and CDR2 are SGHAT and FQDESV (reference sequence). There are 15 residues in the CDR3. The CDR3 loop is CASSPGQGYYNEQFF. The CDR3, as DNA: TGTGCCAGCAGCCCAGGACAGGGCTACTACAATGAGCAGTTCTTC.

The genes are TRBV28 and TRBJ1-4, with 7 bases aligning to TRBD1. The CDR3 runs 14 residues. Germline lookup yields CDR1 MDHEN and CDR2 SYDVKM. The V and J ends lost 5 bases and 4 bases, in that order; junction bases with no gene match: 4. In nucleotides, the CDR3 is TGTGCCAGCAGTGGCAGGGGGGATAATGAAAAACTGTTTTTT. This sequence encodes CASSGRGDNEKLFF. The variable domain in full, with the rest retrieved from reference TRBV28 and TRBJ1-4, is DVKVTQSSRYLVKRTGEKVFLECVQDMDHENMFWYRQDPGLGLRLIYFSYDVKMKEKGDIPEGYSVSREKKERFSLILESASTNQTSMYLCASSGRGDNEKLFFGSGTQLSVL.

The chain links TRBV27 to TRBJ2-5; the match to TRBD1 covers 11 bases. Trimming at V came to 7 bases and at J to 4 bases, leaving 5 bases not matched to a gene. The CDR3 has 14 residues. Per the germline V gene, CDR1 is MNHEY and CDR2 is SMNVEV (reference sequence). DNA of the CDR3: TGTGCCAGCAAATGGACAGGGGGCGGAGAGACCCAGTACTTC. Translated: CASKWTGGGETQYF.